The 30 T cell receptor beta chains below were found in one sample sequenced in a study of graft-versus-host responses after intestinal transplantation. Antigen specificity for these receptors is unknown. Measured with immunoSEQ multiplex PCR; TCRdb has only the in-frame clones, and not every one. The sample shows approximately 99,000 clones, around 90% of them seen only once. The sample here was unstimulated CD8+ T cells sorted from spleen or lymph node cells, taken before transplant. The receptors originated from a human donor who was the organ donor for an intestinal transplant.

The chain joins TRBV4-2 to TRBJ1-2, with a weak D call TRBD1 (5 bases). Trimming removed 3 bases from V and 2 bases from J, with 16 bases in between. CDR1 and CDR2 (germline): LGHNA, YNFKEQ. CDR3 length: 16 amino acids. CDR3 bases: TGTGCCAGCAGCCATCGGGGGTCTAAAACAAACTATGGCTACACCTTC. This encodes CASSHRGSKTNYGYTF.

CDR3 in DNA: TGTGCCAGCAGTTTATACGAGCAGTACTTC. This translates into CASSLYEQYF. The chain carries TRBV27 and TRBJ2-5; unclear D gene. The DNA end is a closer match to TRBJ2-7, so the J assignment may be wrong. The V gene's germline CDR1 is MNHEY and CDR2 SMNVEV (reference sequence). The CDR3 sequence is 10 residues long.

The V and J genes are TRBV9 and TRBJ1-1, with 7 bases identical to TRBD1. After removal of 0 bases from V and 8 bases from J, the junction contained 7 bases not matched to a gene. The germline V gene encodes CDR1 SGDLS and CDR2 YYNGEE. The CDR3 length is 14 residues. The CDR3 DNA sequence: TGTGCCAGCAGCGTAGAAAACAGGGGTCAGGAAGCTTTCTTT. This translates into CASSVENRGQEAFF.

This clone was recorded a few times. This chain joins TRBV9 and TRBJ2-5, with D hard to call. CDR1 is SGDLS and CDR2 is YYNGEE in the germline V gene. This CDR3 region has 12 residues. Trimming removed 3 bases from V and 0 bases from J, with 3 bases in between. The CDR3 loop reads CASSADQETQYF. The DNA of the CDR3 is TGTGCCAGCAGCGCCGACCAAGAGACCCAGTACTTC.

This chain joins TRBV4-1 and TRBJ2-7; D gene unclear. V gave up 3 bases and J gave up 5 bases, with 11 bases separating them. Germline assignment: CDR1 MGHRA and CDR2 YSYEKL. The CDR3 runs to 13 residues. The CDR3 DNA reads TGCGCCAGCAGCCAGATCGGTTCCGACGAGCAGTACTTC. Translated, it gives CASSQIGSDEQYF.

The gene calls are TRBV11-2 and TRBJ2-1, with a possible D match to TRBD2 (6 bases). The germline V and J ends were trimmed by 7 bases and 7 bases, with 11 bases remaining between them. The CDR3 is made up of 12 amino acids. Germline CDR1 SGHAT, CDR2 FQNNGV. This chain's CDR3 is CASKRLGNEQFF. The CDR3 DNA follows: TGTGCCAGCAAGAGACTAGGGAATGAGCAGTTCTTC.

This chain joins TRBV6-5 and TRBJ1-5; the match to TRBD1 covers 8 bases. The CDR3 extends over 14 amino acids. The germline V gene encodes CDR1 MNHEY and CDR2 SVGAGI. The V and J ends lost 5 bases and 6 bases, in that order; junction bases with no gene match: 6. This CDR3 reads CASSLDRVGQPQHF. CDR3 bases: TGTGCCAGCAGTCTGGACAGGGTGGGTCAGCCCCAGCATTTT.

This chain joins TRBV6-1 and TRBJ1-2; TRBD1 aligns across 7 bases. V lost 6 bases to trimming and J lost 5 bases; unmatched junction nucleotides: 9. This CDR3 is 14 amino acids long. The germline CDR1 and CDR2 sequences are MNHNS and SASEGT. CDR3 DNA sequence: TGTGCCAGCAGCCACAGGGGTCTGAGATATGGCTACACCTTC. Translation: CASSHRGLRYGYTF.

CDR3 protein: CASSQAGGANVLTF. CDR3 in DNA: TGCGCCAGCAGTCAAGCTGGTGGGGCCAACGTCCTGACTTTC. This sequence joins TRBV5-1 and TRBJ2-6; D not resolved. V gave up 5 bases and J gave up 3 bases, with 9 bases separating them. CDR3 length: 14 residues. CDR1 and CDR2 from the germline V gene are SGHRS and YFSETQ.

This clone occurred once. V and J are TRBV19 and TRBJ2-3; TRBD1 matches at 8 bases. V trimming: 5 bases; J trimming: 5 bases; junction bases outside the gene matches: 18. Germline V gene sequence: CDR1 LNHDA, CDR2 SQIVND (reference sequence). The CDR3 runs to 18 residues. The CDR3 loop reads CASSPGGTGGTAQDTQYF. The CDR3 DNA is TGTGCCAGTAGTCCGGGCGGAACAGGGGGGACAGCACAAGATACGCAGTATTTT.

The rearrangement uses TRBV9 and TRBJ1-2, with TRBD1 matching 7 bases. Germline CDR1 is SGDLS and CDR2 is YYNGEE. V was clipped by 4 bases and J by 2 bases; unmatched bases: 2. The CDR3 totals 13 residues. This CDR3 reads CASSLGQNYGYTF. In nucleotides, the CDR3 is TGTGCCAGCAGCCTGGGACAGAACTATGGCTACACCTTC.

The J gene is TRBJ1-5, the V gene TRBV19, with TRBD1 as a possible D gene (6 bases). The V gene lost 6 bases and the J gene lost 10 bases, with 19 bases spanning the gap. This CDR3 spans 14 amino acids. The V gene's germline CDR1 is LNHDA and CDR2 SQIVND (reference sequence). CDR3 bases: TGTGCCAGTAGGGACAGCGTCGGGTCTATACCCCAGCATTTT. It yields the protein CASRDSVGSIPQHF. Complete variable domain (other parts from reference TRBV19 and TRBJ1-5): DGGITQSPKYLFRKEGQNVTLSCEQNLNHDAMYWYRQDPGQGLRLIYYSQIVNDFQKGDIAEGYSVSREKKESFPLTVTSAQKNPTAFYLCASRDSVGSIPQHFGDGTRLSIL.

The chain has TRBV19 and TRBJ2-1, with D possibly TRBD2 on 6 matching bases. CDR1 LNHDA and CDR2 SQIVND come from the germline V gene (reference sequence). Trimming stripped 5 bases from V and 7 bases from J, with 18 bases between. The CDR3 consists of 15 residues. The CDR3 region is CASSSWGLRRNEQFF. The CDR3 DNA sequence: TGTGCCAGTAGTTCTTGGGGACTCAGGAGGAATGAGCAGTTCTTC.

The chain recombines TRBV25-1 with TRBJ1-1, with 12 bases fitting TRBD1. The CDR3 contains 17 residues. V lost 5 bases, J lost 3 bases, and 10 bases stayed unmatched. Germline V gene data show CDR1 as MGHDK and CDR2 as SYGVNS. CDR3 bases: TGTGCCAGCAGTTTATGGGGGACAGGGGGCGGGGACACTGAAGCTTTCTTT. Its translation: CASSLWGTGGGDTEAFF.

The chain is built from TRBV4-1 and TRBJ2-5; the D is unclear. The V gene's germline CDR1 is MGHRA and CDR2 YSYEKL. Trimming shortened V by 0 bases and J by 1 base, and 15 bases separated the two germline ends. This CDR3 has 17 amino acids. The CDR3 coding sequence is TGCGCCAGCAGCCAAGACTTTGTAATCAGAATCCAAGAGACCCAGTACTTC. Protein product: CASSQDFVIRIQETQYF.

The chain joins TRBV2 to TRBJ1-1, with 10 bases identical to TRBD1. CDR1 is SNHLY and CDR2 is FYNNEI in the germline V gene. J was trimmed by 4 bases and V by 6 bases; bases with no gene match: 17. The CDR3 spans 18 residues. CDR3 coding DNA: TGTGCCAGCAGCCCCTCGGGACAGGGGTTAGGTGTTTTCACTGAAGCTTTCTTT. Translated, it gives CASSPSGQGLGVFTEAFF.

V gene TRBV28 combines with J gene TRBJ2-7; 9 bases align to TRBD1. The trim removed 4 bases at V and 4 bases at J, leaving 5 bases unmatched. The CDR3 sequence is 14 residues long. Per germline, CDR1 MDHEN and CDR2 SYDVKM. CDR3 protein: CASSYRGRRYEQYF. The CDR3 region has the DNA TGTGCCAGCAGTTACAGGGGGCGCAGGTACGAGCAGTACTTC.

The CDR3 protein is CASSPITGEDTQYF. CDR3 coding DNA: TGTGCCAGCAGCCCGATAACAGGGGAAGATACGCAGTATTTT. V gene TRBV11-3 combines with J gene TRBJ2-3, with 7 bases matching TRBD1. CDR3 size: 14 residues. Per germline, CDR1 SGHNT and CDR2 YENEEA. V was pared by 5 bases and J by 5 bases, with 7 bases of the junction left unmatched.

The V and J genes are TRBV11-2 and TRBJ2-5; D perhaps matches TRBD2 (6 bases). The CDR3 consists of 15 residues. The V gene's germline CDR1 is SGHAT and CDR2 FQNNGV. V was cut by 4 bases and J by 2 bases, with 14 bases left in between. The CDR3 reads CASSYPVAGQETQYF. The CDR3 bases are TGTGCCAGCAGCTACCCGGTTGCGGGGCAAGAGACCCAGTACTTC.

The V gene is TRBV6-1, the J gene TRBJ1-6, with D possibly matching TRBD1 (5 bases). This CDR3 has 16 amino acids. The V end was cut by 3 bases, the J end by 0 bases, with 9 bases between. Germline V gene data show CDR1 as MNHNS and CDR2 as SASEGT. The CDR3, as DNA: TGTGCCAGCAGTGAGACAGATTTCTCCTATAATTCACCCCTCCACTTT. Translation: CASSETDFSYNSPLHF.

V usage is TRBV28 and J usage is TRBJ1-1; TRBD1 aligns across 12 bases. Unmatched junction bases numbered 11, after V lost 4 bases and J lost 5 bases. CDR1 MDHEN and CDR2 SYDVKM come from the germline V gene. This CDR3 is 17 amino acids long. The CDR3 DNA reads as TGTGCCAGCAGTTGGACAACCGGGACAGGGGGCTGGACTGAAGCTTTCTTT. Its translation: CASSWTTGTGGWTEAFF.

The chain uses TRBV6-6 and TRBJ1-2, with D maybe TRBD1 (5 bases). Per the germline V gene, CDR1 is MNHNY and CDR2 is SVGAGI (reference sequence). V shed 3 bases and J shed 7 bases, with 18 bases lying between them. This CDR3 has 15 residues. In nucleotides, the CDR3 is TGTGCCAGCAGTTATTTCCCCCGGGGGTGTTGTGGCTACACCTTC. It specifies CASSYFPRGCCGYTF.

The rearrangement joins TRBV9 to TRBJ1-2; D perhaps matches TRBD1 (5 bases). Trimming left V 0 bases short and J 6 bases short, with 18 bases between. Germline V CDR1 and CDR2: SGDLS, YYNGEE. The CDR3 sequence is 16 residues long. CDR3 bases: TGTGCCAGCAGCGTAGTGGTTTCGGGGGGTGTGGATGGCTACACCTTC. It is translated as CASSVVVSGGVDGYTF.

In this sample, this clone turned up once. The chain's CDR3 is CASSQETGESYEQYF. For the CDR3, the DNA is TGTGCCAGCAGCCAGGAGACAGGGGAATCCTACGAGCAGTACTTC. The gene calls are TRBV4-2 and TRBJ2-7; 8 bases agree with TRBD1. After removal of 3 bases from V and 1 base from J, the junction contained 5 bases not matched to a gene. This CDR3 has 15 amino acids. The germline V gene encodes CDR1 LGHNA and CDR2 YNFKEQ.

The rearrangement uses TRBV29-1 and TRBJ1-1, with D unclear. The CDR3 covers 12 residues. CDR1 is SQVTM and CDR2 is ANQGSEA in the germline V gene. The ends were cut back, 5 bases at V and 0 bases at J, with 7 bases in the middle. The CDR3 DNA is TGCAGCGTTTTATACATGAACACTGAAGCTTTCTTT. This codes for CSVLYMNTEAFF.

This chain links TRBV27 with TRBJ2-1; a possible D gene is TRBD2 (6 bases). CDR3 length: 15 amino acids. V gave up 2 bases and J gave up 0 bases, with 8 bases separating them. CDR1 and CDR2 (germline): MNHEY, SMNVEV (reference sequence). The CDR3 DNA reads as TGTGCCAGCAGTTTAGCGGGAAGCTCCTACAATGAGCAGTTCTTC. This translates into CASSLAGSSYNEQFF.

The chain carries TRBV28 and TRBJ2-1, with 12 bases fitting TRBD2. This CDR3 spans 15 amino acids. The junction had 1 base not matched to a gene; V was cut back by 6 bases and J by 1 base. Germline assignment: CDR1 MDHEN and CDR2 SYDVKM. As DNA, the CDR3 is TGTGCCAGCAGGGGACTAGCGGGTTCCTACAATGAGCAGTTCTTC. Translating it yields CASRGLAGSYNEQFF.

This clone was counted a few times. V is TRBV21-1 and J is TRBJ1-1. TRBV21-1 counts as a pseudogene. The CDR3 runs 12 residues. The CDR3 is CARRLGGGEAFF. The CDR3 DNA reads TGTGCCCGGCGGTTGGGGGGAGGGGAGGCTTTCTTT.

The chain combines TRBV19 with TRBJ1-5, with 9 bases lining up with TRBD1. The CDR3 contains 14 residues. Per the germline V gene, CDR1 is LNHDA and CDR2 is SQIVND (reference sequence). Trimming removed 4 bases from V and 6 bases from J; junction bases left unmatched: 4. CDR3 DNA: TGTGCCAGTAGTAAGGGACAGGGAGGTCAGCCCCAGCATTTT. Its translation: CASSKGQGGQPQHF.

The chain joins TRBV21-1 to TRBJ2-1; no check of the table's D call, TRBD2, against the DNA was made. TRBV21-1 is shown as a pseudogene. This CDR3 region has 9 residues. This chain's CDR3 is CASSVLRFF. CDR3 nucleotides: TGTGCCAGCAGCGTCTTGCGGTTCTTC.